The source of this TCR beta chain is a study of identifying expanded T cells in peripheral blood (dated by TCRdb to between 2019 and 2020). As for the study more broadly: Four technical replicates, made by sequencing separate aliquots from the same pool of genomic DNA, were compared pairwise.

After removal of 0 bases from V and 3 bases from J, the junction retains 3 bases not matched to a gene. The germline V gene encodes CDR1 SGHDT and CDR2 YYEEEE. The CDR3 runs 14 residues from the cysteine to the phenylalanine. Only the CDR3 portion is preserved as DNA: 42 bases, with reading frame beginning at the first base. Points the paper makes about the study in general: The binomial model flagged roughly 1.1 differentially abundant clones between technical replicates, compared with roughly 15 over about 2 weeks and 19 to 20 over around 4 weeks. Across all healthy-donor time intervals, the beta-binomial model significantly cut both the number of clones called differentially abundant and the false-positive rate. The authors expected biological variance in healthy repertoires might increase further over much longer intervals such as months to years. For all healthy donors, the variance in clone template counts between approximately 2-week samples rose significantly as total template count increased.

TCRbeta CDR3 regions were profiled with the immunoSEQ Assay using bias-controlled multiplex PCR amplification of genomic DNA. The paper's processing steps were these. The absolute abundance of each unique TCRbeta CDR3 region was quantified after sequences were collapsed and filtered. Two models were used to test differential abundance: a binomial model (Fisher-equivalent) and a beta-binomial model that adds time-dependent variance fitted from healthy donors. Clones with fewer than 5 combined templates were removed, and a clone was called differentially abundant if the clone's Benjamini-Hochberg FDR was below 0.01. Using the form v = (b*log(k)+a)^2, the beta-binomial variance was modeled as a function of the total template count across the two samples. TCRdb took this table from immuneACCESS and kept in-frame rearrangements with V and J called. Such tables lack part of the clones; where checked against another copy, unresolved V genes explain under half of the gap, and the rest is unexplained. V and J calls and clone size follow that table, whereas D and trimming were derived from the DNA. The sample table contains 120,000 or so clones; only one count was recorded for over 65% of them. The leading ten clones occupy 3.3% of the sample.

This clone showed up just once. Its antigen is still unknown. Base quality data are lacking; no much larger clone is found one base away. During the collection period, no infections or other immune events were recorded for the healthy donors. To calibrate time-dependent variance in a beta-binomial model of T-cell clone differential abundance, blood repertoires from healthy donors were used as a training cohort. The training cohort was composed of some ten healthy donors, 3 female and 7 male. The donors were between roughly 25 and 64 years old, with an average age of about 47 years. Obtained from a commercial supplier, whole blood was collected from each healthy donor at three time points set 2 to 3 weeks apart. For immunosequencing, genomic DNA was extracted from whole blood that had not been sorted.

This sequence was found in a person aged 18 to 69 in good health. This sequence uses TRBV5-6 and TRBJ2-7; TRBD1 lines up with 7 middle nucleotides. The material sequenced was blood. At the DNA level, the sequence is TGTGCCAGCAGCTTGGGCAGGGGGAACTACGAGCAGTACTTC. Its protein product is CASSLGRGNYEQYF.